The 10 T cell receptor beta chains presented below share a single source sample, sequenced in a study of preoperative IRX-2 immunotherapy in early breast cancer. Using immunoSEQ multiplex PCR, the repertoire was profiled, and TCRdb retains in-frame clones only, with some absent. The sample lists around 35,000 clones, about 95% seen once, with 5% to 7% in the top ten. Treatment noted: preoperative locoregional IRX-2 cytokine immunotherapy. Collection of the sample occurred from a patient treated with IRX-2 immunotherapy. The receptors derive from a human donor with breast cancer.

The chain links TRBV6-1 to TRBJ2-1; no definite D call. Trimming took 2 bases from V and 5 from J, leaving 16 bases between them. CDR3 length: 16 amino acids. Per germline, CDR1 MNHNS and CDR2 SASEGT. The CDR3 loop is CASSEPFLRVHNEQFF. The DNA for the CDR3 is TGTGCCAGCAGTGAACCTTTCTTAAGGGTCCACAATGAGCAGTTCTTC.

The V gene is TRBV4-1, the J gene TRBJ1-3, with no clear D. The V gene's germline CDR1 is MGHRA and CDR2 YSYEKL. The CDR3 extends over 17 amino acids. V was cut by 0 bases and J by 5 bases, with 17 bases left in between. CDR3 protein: CASSQDQQSLARNTIYF. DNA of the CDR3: TGCGCCAGCAGCCAAGATCAACAGTCCTTGGCCAGAAACACCATATATTTT.

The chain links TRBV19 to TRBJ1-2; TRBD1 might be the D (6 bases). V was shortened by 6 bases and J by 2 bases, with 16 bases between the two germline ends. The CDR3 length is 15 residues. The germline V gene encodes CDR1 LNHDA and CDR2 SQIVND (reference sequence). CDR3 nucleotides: TGTGCCAGTAGCCGACGGGACACGGGAAACTATGGCTACACCTTC. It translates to CASSRRDTGNYGYTF.

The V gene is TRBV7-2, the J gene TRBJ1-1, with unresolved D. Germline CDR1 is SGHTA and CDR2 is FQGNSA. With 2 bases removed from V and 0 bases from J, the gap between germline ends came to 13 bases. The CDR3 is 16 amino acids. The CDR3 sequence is CASSLFQDPMNTEAFF. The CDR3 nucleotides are TGTGCCAGCAGCTTATTCCAGGACCCAATGAACACTGAAGCTTTCTTT.

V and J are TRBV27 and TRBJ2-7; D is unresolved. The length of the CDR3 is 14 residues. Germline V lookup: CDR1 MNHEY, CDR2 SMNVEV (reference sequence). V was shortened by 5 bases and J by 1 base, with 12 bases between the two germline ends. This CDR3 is CASSPLSSSYEQYF. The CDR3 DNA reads TGTGCCAGCAGTCCCTTAAGCTCTTCCTACGAGCAGTACTTC.

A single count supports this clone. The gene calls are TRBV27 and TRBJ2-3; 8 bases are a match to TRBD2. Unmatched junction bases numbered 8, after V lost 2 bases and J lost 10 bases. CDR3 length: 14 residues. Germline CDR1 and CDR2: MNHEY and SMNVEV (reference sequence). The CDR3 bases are TGTGCCAGCAGTTTAGCGGGAGGAGGGGGTGCGCAGTATTTT. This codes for CASSLAGGGGAQYF.

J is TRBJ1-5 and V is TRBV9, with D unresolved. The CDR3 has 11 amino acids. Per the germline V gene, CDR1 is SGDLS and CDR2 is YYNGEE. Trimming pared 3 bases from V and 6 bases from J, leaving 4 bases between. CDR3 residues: CASSESQPQHF. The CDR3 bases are TGTGCCAGCAGCGAAAGTCAGCCCCAGCATTTT.

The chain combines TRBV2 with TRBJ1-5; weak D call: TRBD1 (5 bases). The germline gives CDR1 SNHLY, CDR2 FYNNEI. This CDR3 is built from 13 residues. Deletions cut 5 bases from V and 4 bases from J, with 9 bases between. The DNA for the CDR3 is TGTGCCAGCAGTACAGGAGAAAATCAGCCCCAGCATTTT. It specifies CASSTGENQPQHF.

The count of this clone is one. The CDR3 nucleotides read TGTGCCAGCAGTTTTTCAGGCTCTGGAAACACCATATATTTT. Protein sequence: CASSFSGSGNTIYF. The gene calls are TRBV28 and TRBJ1-3; D not resolved. Germline assignment: CDR1 MDHEN and CDR2 SYDVKM. There are 14 residues in the CDR3. V lost 3 bases and J lost 0, with 6 bases in between.

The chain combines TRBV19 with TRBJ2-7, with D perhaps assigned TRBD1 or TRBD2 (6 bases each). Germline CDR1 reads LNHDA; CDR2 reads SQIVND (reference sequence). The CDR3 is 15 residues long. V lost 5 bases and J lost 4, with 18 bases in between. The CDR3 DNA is TGTGCCAGTAGTTCCCGGGACTGGGGGCTTTACGAGCAGTACTTC. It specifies CASSSRDWGLYEQYF.